The rows below give T cell receptor beta chains drawn from one sample of a study of blood T cell repertoires in COVID-19. Clones were read by immunoSEQ multiplex PCR, and TCRdb kept only the in-frame ones, dropping some. The sample includes 28,000 or so clones, around 90% seen only once; the top ten take 7.6%. The sequenced sample was peripheral blood. These receptors all come from a human donor in a cohort sampled during active COVID-19. The CDR3 runs from the conserved cysteine through the conserved F or W. Each record gives: clone size, CDR3 length, D gene, V gene, CDR3 protein. D genes are given only for firm matches. Where a row states a size, it is once, few, many or the class of an expanded clone; other rows omit it.

size: NA
length: 13
D: NA
V: TRBV28
CDR3: CASSLSGGAPLHF

size: NA
length: 14
D: TRBD1
V: TRBV6-6
CDR3: CASSYSAGGARFTF

size: NA
length: 16
D: NA
V: TRBV6-6
CDR3: CASSFPPRGSGNTIYF

size: NA
length: 13
D: NA
V: TRBV6-2/TRBV6-3
CDR3: CASSYGDIMEAFF

size: NA
length: 16
D: TRBD2
V: TRBV5-1
CDR3: CASSLDASGGEREQYF

size: NA
length: 17
D: TRBD2
V: TRBV27
CDR3: CASSPTSGGRTKNIQYF

size: NA
length: 13
D: NA
V: TRBV29-1
CDR3: CSVLSGWFNEQFF

size: NA
length: 14
D: NA
V: TRBV6-5
CDR3: CASRTSLAGNEQFF

size: few
length: 11
D: NA
V: TRBV11-3
CDR3: CASPGFSPLHF

size: NA
length: 14
D: TRBD2
V: TRBV7-2
CDR3: CASSFWLAGDTQYF

size: once
length: 14
D: NA
V: TRBV7-2
CDR3: CASSLDSSGAWAFF

size: NA
length: 16
D: TRBD1
V: TRBV2
CDR3: CASSEGGQGFGETQYF

size: NA
length: 14
D: TRBD2
V: TRBV2
CDR3: CASSGGLVVDTQYF

size: NA
length: 14
D: NA
V: TRBV7-2
CDR3: CASSLAYSGNTIYF

size: NA
length: 13
D: NA
V: TRBV3-1/TRBV3-2
CDR3: CASSQSQGQGYTF

size: NA
length: 15
D: TRBD2
V: TRBV6-6
CDR3: CASSRTSGGSYEQYF

size: NA
length: 15
D: TRBD1
V: TRBV29-1
CDR3: CSVEGAGDRGPGYTF

size: NA
length: 13
D: TRBD1
V: TRBV2
CDR3: CASIFGDSYGYTF

size: NA
length: 15
D: TRBD1
V: TRBV5-5
CDR3: CASSAPGQPNQPQHF

size: NA
length: 14
D: NA
V: TRBV11-3
CDR3: CASSPSPADNEQFF

size: NA
length: 13
D: NA
V: TRBV9
CDR3: CASSVSGNSPLHF

size: NA
length: 16
D: NA
V: TRBV2
CDR3: CASRGNREESNQPQHF

size: NA
length: 15
D: TRBD2
V: TRBV2
CDR3: CASSESGTTTDTQYF

size: NA
length: 14
D: NA
V: TRBV12-5
CDR3: CASGTGGPKETQYF

size: NA
length: 16
D: NA
V: TRBV18
CDR3: CASSPSQGTSGNTIYF

size: NA
length: 14
D: TRBD2
V: TRBV6-2/TRBV6-3
CDR3: CASSTPGGRNEQYF

size: NA
length: 13
D: TRBD1
V: TRBV4-1
CDR3: CASSLATGNEQYF

size: NA
length: 14
D: TRBD1
V: TRBV3-1/TRBV3-2
CDR3: CASRQGWGNTEAFF

size: NA
length: 11
D: NA
V: TRBV27
CDR3: CASSPGDTQYF

size: NA
length: 13
D: TRBD1
V: TRBV2
CDR3: CASTMGQYQPQHF

size: NA
length: 16
D: TRBD2
V: TRBV3-1/TRBV3-2
CDR3: CASSRLAGGPAETQYF

size: NA
length: 12
D: TRBD2
V: TRBV27
CDR3: CASGTSWGEQYF

size: NA
length: 14
D: TRBD1
V: TRBV18
CDR3: CASSPGQGGDTQYF

size: NA
length: 15
D: TRBD1
V: TRBV6-5
CDR3: CARSIRDRVWNEQFF

size: once
length: 15
D: NA
V: TRBV7-8
CDR3: CASNLRQAGTDTQYF

size: NA
length: 13
D: NA
V: TRBV10-3
CDR3: CAISGTANTEAFF

size: NA
length: 15
D: NA
V: TRBV9
CDR3: CASSVEGGGFNEQFF

size: NA
length: 20
D: TRBD2
V: TRBV4-1
CDR3: CASSHGHGVAGGGGTDTQYF

size: NA
length: 14
D: TRBD1
V: TRBV5-1
CDR3: CASSSGGAGQPQHF

size: NA
length: 16
D: TRBD1
V: TRBV12-5
CDR3: CASGLGQGTYTGELFF

size: NA
length: 15
D: NA
V: TRBV7-8
CDR3: CASSARTVYGGELFF

size: NA
length: 14
D: TRBD1
V: TRBV28
CDR3: CASSSGQGAGEAFF

size: NA
length: 14
D: TRBD2
V: TRBV29-1
CDR3: CSVESPGLAAEQYF

size: once
length: 14
D: TRBD1
V: TRBV6-5
CDR3: CASRRTGSDEKLFF

size: NA
length: 14
D: TRBD2
V: TRBV4-3
CDR3: CASSQGAGSYEQYF

size: once
length: 15
D: TRBD2
V: TRBV28
CDR3: CASRLAGDGLYEQYF

size: NA
length: 13
D: NA
V: TRBV6-5
CDR3: CASTYRERYEQYF

size: NA
length: 16
D: NA
V: TRBV27
CDR3: CASSPDRTANNQPQHF

size: NA
length: 14
D: TRBD2
V: TRBV7-9
CDR3: CASSFTTGGGEQYF

size: NA
length: 13
D: NA
V: TRBV15
CDR3: CATSRGPDGGYTF

size: NA
length: 12
D: NA
V: TRBV10-2
CDR3: CASRANTGELFF

size: NA
length: 15
D: NA
V: TRBV18
CDR3: CASSPARVGANVLTF

size: NA
length: 13
D: NA
V: TRBV27
CDR3: CASSSGARQPQHF